This T cell receptor beta chain was captured by sequencing in a study of T cells expressing NK-cell markers. Study at large: Investigators obtained TCR beta repertoires from sorted CD3+CD56+NKG2C+, CD3+CD56+NKG2C- and CD3+CD56-NKG2C+ T cells. The study's findings and limits: The study found dominant NKG2C+ clonotypes at about 1.0-7.0% of CD8+ T cells in about 6 donors. Several donors likewise had their CD3+CD56-NKG2C+ fraction led by these clonotypes.

Germline CDR1 and CDR2: SNHLY and FYNNEI. This CDR3 region has 13 residues. A word on this clonotype: Its antigen is unknown.

Beta-chain TCR cDNA was generated via 5'RACE template switching with UMIs. TCRdb reanalyzed the 5' RACE reads and collapses them to one entry per CDR3 protein, without DNA. The table gives roughly 420,000 distinct CDR3 sequences; the top ten clones make up approximately 6.8% of it. Specimen: blood T cells: a sorted CD56 or NKG2C T cell subset, CD4+ or CD8+ T cells, or bulk PBMC T cells (not recorded which). This sequence joins TRBV2 and TRBJ1-2; the TCRdb call, TRBD1, lacks DNA for checking. This clonotype was sampled from a woman aged 18 to 75 in good health. CDR3: CASSVMQGDGYTF.